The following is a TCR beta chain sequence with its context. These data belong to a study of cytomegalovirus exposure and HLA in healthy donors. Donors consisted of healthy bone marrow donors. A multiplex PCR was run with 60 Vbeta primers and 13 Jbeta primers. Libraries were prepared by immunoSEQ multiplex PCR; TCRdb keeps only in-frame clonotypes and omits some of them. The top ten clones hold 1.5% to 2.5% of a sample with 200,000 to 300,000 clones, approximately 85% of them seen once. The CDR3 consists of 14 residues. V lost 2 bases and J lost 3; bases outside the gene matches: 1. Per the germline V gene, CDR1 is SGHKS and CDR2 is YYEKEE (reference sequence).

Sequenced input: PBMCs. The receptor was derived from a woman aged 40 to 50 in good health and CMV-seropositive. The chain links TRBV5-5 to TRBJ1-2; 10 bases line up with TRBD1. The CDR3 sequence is CASSLDRGHYGYTF. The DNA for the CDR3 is TGTGCCAGCAGCTTAGACAGGGGGCACTATGGCTACACCTTC.